This T cell receptor (beta chain) is from a study of blood T cell repertoires in COVID-19. As for the study in general: In each case, the material was cDNA or gDNA derived from T cells, B-cell-depleted T cells, or PBMCs.

Per the germline V gene, CDR1 is SGDLS and CDR2 is YYNGEE. Trimming took 4 bases from V and 3 from J, leaving 20 bases between them. The CDR3 length is 17 residues. Sequenced by immunoSEQ multiplex PCR; TCRdb stores in-frame clones only, minus some. The sample has 250,000 to 350,000 clones, approximately 87% seen once; the top ten hold approximately 5%. In Cohort 3, a recovered donor had either two negative PCRs, clearance, or symptom resolution. The J gene is TRBJ1-3, the V gene TRBV9, with D perhaps TRBD1 (5 bases). The specimen sequenced was PBMCs or T cells enriched from blood (not recorded which). This clonotype originated in a woman in her 30s who had recovered from COVID-19. The CDR3 DNA is TGTGCCAGCAGCCCCCGGGACTCTACTCTGGGTGGAAACACCATATATTTT. It translates to CASSPRDSTLGGNTIYF.